This T cell receptor beta chain was profiled in a study of T cells in Graves' hyperthyroidism and ophthalmopathy. Using RNA transcripts as the source, TCR beta CDR3 regions were amplified. TCR CDR3 regions were first amplified by RT-PCR with HTBI primers. TCRdb used MiXCR to reprocess the multiplex PCR reads, holding one entry per CDR3 protein. The sample lists approximately 410,000 distinct CDR3 sequences, approximately 15% occurring once. The CDR3 contains 14 residues. With 6 bases removed from V and 0 bases from J, the gap between germline ends came to 9 bases. In patients aged 18 to 65, hyperthyroidism was newly diagnosed, with duration under 2 months. The study excluded patients with uncontrolled infection, other autoimmune disease, pregnancy or lactation. Clinicians diagnosed patients from clinical symptoms, serum thyroxine and TRAb, thyroid ultrasound and orbital computed tomography.

V gene TRBV12-3 or TRBV12-4 combines with J gene TRBJ1-3; possible D gene TRBD1, 6 bases. This sequence was found in a woman younger than 35 with Graves' hyperthyroidism. The sample comprised blood. CDR3 sequence: CASRTGSSGNTIYF. DNA for the CDR3: TGTGCCAGCAGAACAGGGTCCTCTGGAAACACCATATATTTT.